This passage covers 31 T cell receptor beta chains from one sample sequenced in a study of blood T cell repertoires in COVID-19. Using immunoSEQ multiplex PCR, the repertoire was profiled, and TCRdb retains in-frame clones only, with some absent. The sample includes 150,000 to 200,000 clones, under 85% of them seen just once. The sample was peripheral blood. These TCRs come from a man aged 55-75 years with active or convalescent COVID-19.

The rearrangement joins TRBV14 to TRBJ2-7; perhaps TRBD1 as D (6 bases). The germline V and J ends were trimmed by 4 bases and 0 bases, with 7 bases remaining between them. This CDR3 spans 13 amino acids. Per the germline V gene, CDR1 is SGHDN and CDR2 is FVKESK. The CDR3 loop reads CASSRDNSYEQYF. Here the CDR3 DNA reads TGTGCCAGCAGCCGGGACAACTCCTACGAGCAGTACTTC.

V usage is TRBV6-6 and J usage is TRBJ1-5; possible D gene TRBD1, 5 bases. V lost 7 bases and J lost 5, with 15 bases in between. The CDR3 extends over 14 amino acids. Germline CDR1 is MNHNY and CDR2 is SVGAGI (reference sequence). DNA for the CDR3: TGTGCCAGCACCCGGAGGGGTATACATCAGCCCCAGCATTTT. It is translated as CASTRRGIHQPQHF.

The rearrangement uses TRBV5-1 and TRBJ2-3; tentatively, D is TRBD1 (6 bases). The V gene lost 2 bases and the J gene lost 5 bases, with 6 bases spanning the gap. The CDR3 length is 12 residues. The germline V gene encodes CDR1 SGHRS and CDR2 YFSETQ. The CDR3 sequence: CASSLQGDTQYF. The CDR3 DNA sequence: TGCGCCAGCAGCTTACAGGGAGATACGCAGTATTTT.

For the CDR3, the DNA is TGTGCCATCAGCGACAGGGATCAAGAGACCCAGTACTTC. Translation: CAISDRDQETQYF. The V call is TRBV10-3, the J call TRBJ2-5; 7 bases align to TRBD1. The CDR3 sequence is 13 residues long. V dropped 6 bases and J dropped 2; count of bases not matched to a gene: 3. CDR1 ENHRY and CDR2 SYGVKD come from the germline V gene.

The chain employs TRBV2 and TRBJ2-7; D gene ambiguous. V lost 6 bases and J lost 3, with 3 bases in between. CDR3 length equals 10 residues. Germline V lookup: CDR1 SNHLY, CDR2 FYNNEI. The CDR3: CASSYYEQYF. The CDR3 DNA reads as TGTGCCAGCAGCTACTACGAGCAGTACTTC. The complete variable domain, with remaining parts taken from reference TRBV2 and TRBJ2-7, reads EPEVTQTPSHQVTQMGQEVILRCVPISNHLYFYWYRQILGQKVEFLVSFYNNEISEKSEIFDDQFSVERPDGSNFTLKIRSTKLEDSAMYFCASSYYEQYFGPGTRLTVT.

V gene TRBV9 combines with J gene TRBJ2-1; 9 bases agree with TRBD2. After removal of 4 bases from V and 6 bases from J, the junction contained 8 bases not matched to a gene. CDR3 length: 15 residues. Germline loops: CDR1 SGDLS, CDR2 YYNGEE. CDR3: CASSSQPAGGNEQFF. CDR3 DNA sequence: TGTGCCAGCAGCTCCCAGCCAGCGGGGGGCAATGAGCAGTTCTTC.

The gene calls are TRBV19 and TRBJ2-2; TRBD2 is a possible D gene (6 bases). Germline V gene data show CDR1 as LNHDA and CDR2 as SQIVND (reference sequence). CDR3 size: 13 residues. The V end lost 3 bases, the J end lost 7 bases, and 9 bases lay between the germline ends. The CDR3 loop is CASSIRGIGELFF. For the CDR3, the DNA is TGTGCCAGTAGTATTCGCGGGATCGGGGAGCTGTTTTTT.

This chain uses TRBV4-3 with TRBJ2-1; TRBD2 agrees at 8 bases. The CDR3 spans 14 residues. Trimming at V came to 1 base and at J to 10 bases, leaving 6 bases not matched to a gene. Germline CDR1 LGHNA, CDR2 YSLEER. Here the CDR3 reads CASSQAGGPGEQFF. In DNA, the CDR3 is TGCGCCAGCAGCCAAGCGGGAGGGCCGGGGGAGCAGTTCTTC.

The rearrangement links TRBV13 to TRBJ2-2; 11 bases map to TRBD1. J was trimmed by 7 bases and V by 5 bases; bases with no gene match: 6. Looked up from germline, CDR1 is PRHDT and CDR2 is FYEKMQ (reference sequence). This CDR3 is built from 15 residues. The CDR3 is CASSRTGGFGGELFF. CDR3 DNA sequence: TGTGCCAGCAGCCGGACAGGGGGCTTCGGCGGGGAGCTGTTTTTT.

V is TRBV18 and J is TRBJ2-2; 7 nucleotides align to TRBD1. V lost 4 bases and J lost 6; bases outside the gene matches: 14. In germline, CDR1 is KGHSH, CDR2 LQKENI. The CDR3 runs to 17 residues. CDR3 loop: CASSLNSGQAGAGELFF. In DNA, the CDR3 is TGTGCCAGCTCACTAAATTCTGGACAGGCCGGGGCCGGGGAGCTGTTTTTT.

The CDR3 DNA reads as TGTGCCACCCGTCAGGGACTAGCGGGAGGGGGTTACAATGAGCAGTTCTTC. Encoded protein: CATRQGLAGGGYNEQFF. The V and J genes are TRBV19 and TRBJ2-1, with TRBD2 identical over 16 bases. The CDR3 covers 17 residues. J gave up 4 bases and V 10 bases, and 10 bases lay outside the gene matches. The germline gives CDR1 LNHDA, CDR2 SQIVND (reference sequence).

The genes are TRBV6-2 or TRBV6-3 and TRBJ2-5, with a weak D call TRBD1 (6 bases). With 5 bases removed from V and 2 bases from J, the gap between germline ends came to 12 bases. Germline-derived CDR1 and CDR2 are MNHEY and SVGEGT. The CDR3 runs to 14 residues. The CDR3 sequence is CASSDRTDQETQYF. Here the CDR3 DNA reads TGTGCCAGCAGTGATAGGACAGATCAAGAGACCCAGTACTTC.

The chain is built from TRBV5-1 and TRBJ2-7, with D perhaps TRBD2 (6 bases). Germline CDR1 and CDR2: SGHRS and YFSETQ. This CDR3 has 14 amino acids. The ends were cut back, 3 bases at V and 1 base at J, with 11 bases in the middle. This chain's CDR3 is CASSWRVGSYEQYF. In nucleotides, the CDR3 is TGCGCCAGCAGCTGGAGGGTGGGGTCCTACGAGCAGTACTTC.

This chain connects TRBV30 to TRBJ1-2; 7 positions match TRBD1. With 7 bases clipped from V and 4 bases from J, the junction kept 9 bases outside the gene matches. The CDR3 loop spans 13 amino acids. Germline V gene lookup returns CDR1 GTSNPN and CDR2 SVGIG (reference sequence). CDR3 DNA sequence: TGTGCCTACTCCCGGGACAGACCCTATGGCTACACCTTC. This translates into CAYSRDRPYGYTF. The complete variable domain, with remaining parts taken from reference TRBV30 and TRBJ1-2, reads SQTIHQWPATLVQPVGSPLSLECTVEGTSNPNLYWYRQAAGRGLQLLFYSVGIGQISSEVPQNLSASRPQDRQFILSSKKLLLSDSGFYLCAYSRDRPYGYTFGSGTRLTVV.

The rearrangement links TRBV2 to TRBJ2-7; TRBD2 might be the D (6 bases). The germline V gene encodes CDR1 SNHLY and CDR2 FYNNEI. The ends were cut back, 9 bases at V and 2 bases at J, with 11 bases in the middle. The CDR3 length is 12 residues. CDR3 loop: CASRDSTYEQYF. CDR3 nucleotide sequence: TGTGCCAGTCGGGACTCCACCTACGAGCAGTACTTC.

This clone showed up just once. The chain couples TRBV30 to TRBJ1-1; 7 bases line up with TRBD1. The CDR3 consists of 13 residues. Per the germline V gene, CDR1 is GTSNPN and CDR2 is SVGIG (reference sequence). V lost 3 bases to trimming and J lost 3 bases; unmatched junction nucleotides: 4. CDR3 residues: CAWRQGFHTEAFF. The CDR3 bases are TGTGCCTGGAGACAGGGGTTCCACACTGAAGCTTTCTTT. Filled out from reference TRBV30 and TRBJ1-1, the complete variable domain reads SQTIHQWPATLVQPVGSPLSLECTVEGTSNPNLYWYRQAAGRGLQLLFYSVGIGQISSEVPQNLSASRPQDRQFILSSKKLLLSDSGFYLCAWRQGFHTEAFFGQGTRLTVV.

This chain links TRBV10-3 with TRBJ2-5, with D unresolved. V was shortened by 10 bases and J by 1 base, with 13 bases between the two germline ends. The CDR3 is 13 amino acids. Germline assignment: CDR1 ENHRY and CDR2 SYGVKD. The CDR3 region has the DNA TGTGCCACCCCCCACGGGTTCCAAGAGACCCAGTACTTC. Its protein product is CATPHGFQETQYF.

This rearrangement joins TRBV2 to TRBJ1-1; perhaps TRBD1 as D (6 bases). V was trimmed by 2 bases and J by 4 bases, leaving 14 bases between them. Germline loops: CDR1 SNHLY, CDR2 FYNNEI. The CDR3 sequence is 15 residues long. The CDR3 loop reads CASSERGGHGTEAFF. CDR3 in DNA: TGTGCCAGCAGTGAAAGAGGGGGACACGGCACTGAAGCTTTCTTT.

The J gene is TRBJ2-1, the V gene TRBV15; 8 bases map to TRBD2. Germline values: CDR1 LNHNV, CDR2 YYDKDF (reference sequence). The CDR3 is 16 residues long. The V gene end was trimmed by 1 base and the J gene end by 12 bases; junction bases not matched to a gene: 14. The CDR3 spells CATSRVGGEALIGQFF. CDR3 nucleotide sequence: TGTGCCACCAGCAGAGTCGGGGGGGAGGCCTTGATTGGGCAGTTCTTC.

The chain has TRBV27 and TRBJ2-2, with 14 bases lining up with TRBD2. Germline CDR1 and CDR2: MNHEY and SMNVEV (reference sequence). The junction had 19 bases not matched to a gene; V was cut back by 6 bases and J by 7 bases. CDR3 size: 20 residues. The CDR3 DNA reads as TGTGCCAGCAGAAGGACGGGGCCCCTGACTAGCGGGAGGGCCGGCGGGGAGCTGTTTTTT. This sequence encodes CASRRTGPLTSGRAGGELFF.

The sample holds a few counts of this clone. The rearrangement uses TRBV28 and TRBJ1-2; TRBD1 matches at 8 bases. J lost 5 bases, V lost 1 base, and 3 bases had no gene match. The CDR3 is made up of 14 amino acids. Germline-derived CDR1 and CDR2 are MDHEN and SYDVKM. The CDR3 coding sequence is TGTGCCAGCAGTTTATTGGGACAGGATTATGGCTACACCTTC. This encodes CASSLLGQDYGYTF.

The chain employs TRBV28 and TRBJ2-2, with TRBD1 matching 9 bases. The germline V gene encodes CDR1 MDHEN and CDR2 SYDVKM. V lost 5 bases and J lost 5; bases outside the gene matches: 9. The CDR3 length is 16 residues. CDR3 coding DNA: TGTGCCAGCAGTCAAACAGGGGGCGCGGGTACCGGGGAGCTGTTTTTT. Translating gives CASSQTGGAGTGELFF.

The chain is built from TRBV28 and TRBJ2-7, with a possible D match to TRBD1 (5 bases). Trimming took 4 bases from V and 4 from J, leaving 17 bases between them. CDR1 is MDHEN and CDR2 is SYDVKM in the germline V gene. The length of the CDR3 is 15 residues. The CDR3 sequence: CASSSPRGWSYEQYF. In nucleotides, the CDR3 is TGTGCCAGCAGTTCCCCAAGGGGCTGGTCTTACGAGCAGTACTTC.

The chain carries TRBV9 and TRBJ2-1; TRBD2 agrees at 7 bases. The CDR3 length is 19 residues. Trimming at V came to 5 bases and at J to 5 bases, leaving 22 bases not matched to a gene. Germline assignment: CDR1 SGDLS and CDR2 YYNGEE. DNA of the CDR3: TGTGCCAGCAGTAAACAAAGAGGTTATGCGGGAGCGCAAGACAATGAGCAGTTCTTC. Protein: CASSKQRGYAGAQDNEQFF.

This clone was counted once. The chain combines TRBV18 with TRBJ2-2, with 16 bases aligning to TRBD2. Losses at the gene ends were 1 base for V and 6 bases for J; bases not matched to a gene: 11. CDR1 is KGHSH, CDR2 LQKENI, per germline. The CDR3 runs 20 residues. The CDR3 region is CASSPRTGTSGRALAGELFF. CDR3 in DNA: TGTGCCAGCTCACCACGCACCGGGACTAGCGGGAGGGCCCTCGCCGGGGAGCTGTTTTTT.

The chain links TRBV10-3 to TRBJ2-3; 8 nucleotides line up with TRBD2. Germline loops: CDR1 ENHRY, CDR2 SYGVKD. V trimming: 11 bases; J trimming: 3 bases; junction bases outside the gene matches: 10. The CDR3 contains 14 residues. This chain's CDR3 is CASGALAGTDTQYF. The CDR3 DNA reads TGTGCCTCGGGCGCGCTAGCGGGTACAGATACGCAGTATTTT.

This sequence joins TRBV30 and TRBJ1-4; D gene uncertain. From germline, CDR1 is GTSNPN and CDR2 SVGIG (reference sequence). The CDR3 is made up of 16 amino acids. Trimming shortened V by 0 bases and J by 0 bases, and 11 bases separated the two germline ends. CDR3 sequence: CAWSVVIGTTNEKLFF. The CDR3 region has the DNA TGTGCCTGGAGTGTAGTCATCGGGACAACTAATGAAAAACTGTTTTTT.

The chain links TRBV5-4 to TRBJ2-5; TRBD1 agrees at 12 bases. The CDR3 extends over 16 amino acids. With 4 bases clipped from V and 4 bases from J, the junction kept 8 bases outside the gene matches. The germline CDR1 and CDR2 sequences are SGHNT and YYREEE (reference sequence). CDR3 DNA: TGTGCCAGCAGCCCTAGCTGGGACAGGGGGCGAGAGACCCAGTACTTC. It specifies CASSPSWDRGRETQYF.

V usage is TRBV3-1 (or the pseudogene TRBV3-2) and J usage is TRBJ2-2; maybe TRBD2 (6 bases). Trimming cost V 0 bases and J 5 bases, with 13 bases left between them. The CDR3 runs 16 residues. The germline V gene encodes CDR1 LGHDT and CDR2 YNNKEL (reference sequence). The chain's CDR3 is CASSQDGTSPTGELFF. Written as DNA, the CDR3 is TGTGCCAGCAGCCAAGACGGGACTTCCCCGACCGGGGAGCTGTTTTTT.

The rearrangement links TRBV10-3 to TRBJ1-1; TRBD1 matches at 7 bases. Per germline, CDR1 ENHRY and CDR2 SYGVKD. Trimming removed 2 bases from V and 5 bases from J; junction bases left unmatched: 8. This CDR3 contains 15 residues. The CDR3 sequence: CAISEPWTGRTEAFF. CDR3 nucleotides: TGTGCCATCAGTGAGCCGTGGACAGGTCGGACTGAAGCTTTCTTT.

This rearrangement joins TRBV9 to TRBJ1-4; 10 positions match TRBD1. Germline lookup yields CDR1 SGDLS and CDR2 YYNGEE. V was pared by 4 bases and J by 8 bases, with 5 bases of the junction left unmatched. The CDR3 covers 14 residues. The CDR3 nucleotides are TGTGCCAGCAGCCCCCGGACAGGGGGGGAAAAACTGTTTTTT. Amino acids: CASSPRTGGEKLFF.